This TCR beta chain was recovered during a study of OX40 agonist ivuxolimab in advanced cancers. Whole-study context: The patients received agonistic anti-OX40 (CD134) antibody ivuxolimab. While on treatment, patients had intravenous ivuxolimab at 0.01 to 10 mg/kg every 2 weeks. Three patients, one with hepatocellular carcinoma and two with cutaneous melanoma, responded partially. Overall study results and limits: Researchers report that CD8+ T cells had, on average, more expanded clones than CD4+.

A note on this clone: Its matching antigen is unknown.

The germline gives CDR1 LGHNA, CDR2 YNFKEQ. V was pared by 1 base and J by 0 bases, with 5 bases between. The CDR3 length is 14 residues. Profiling relied on immunoSEQ multiplex PCR, and the TCRdb table lists in-frame clones only, not all of them. This sample yields some 73,000 clones, of which about 85% are seen a single time; approximately 8% belongs to the top ten. The V gene is TRBV4-2, the J gene TRBJ2-3; D remains ambiguous. Sequenced here: CD4+ or CD8+ T cells sorted from blood, sampled in a trial of the OX40 agonist ivuxolimab. The receptor was derived from an adult with an advanced solid tumor such as melanoma, head and neck, liver or kidney cancer. CDR3 bases: TGTGCCAGCAGCCAAGTGGGCAGCACAGATACGCAGTATTTT. Protein product: CASSQVGSTDTQYF.